This T cell receptor (beta chain) was recovered during a study of blood T cells in healthy people across ages. Next came a second PCR, run for about 7 to 11 cycles, which used a sample-barcoded 5' primer along with a J-beta primer mix. Using its own MiXCR run on the 5' RACE reads, TCRdb lists one record per CDR3 protein. This sample has about 800,000 distinct CDR3 sequences; 58% occur once, and the top ten carry 22%. Germline V gene lookup returns CDR1 MRHNA and CDR2 SNTAGT. With 3 bases removed from V and 6 bases from J, the gap between germline ends came to 15 bases. CDR3 length equals 15 residues.

Sequenced: blood. The sequence was collected from a man aged 30 to 39 in good health. The chain links TRBV6-4 to TRBJ2-1; no clear D. This CDR3 is CASSENLGSSNEQFF. CDR3 coding DNA: TGTGCCAGCAGTGAAAATCTCGGTTCAAGCAATGAGCAGTTCTTC.